This TCR beta chain appears in the sequencing data of a study of blood T cell repertoires in COVID-19. The V gene's germline CDR1 is SGDLS and CDR2 YYNGEE. The V segment lost 4 bases and the J segment 3 bases; nucleotides outside the gene matches: 9. The CDR3 loop spans 15 amino acids. Here immunoSEQ multiplex PCR was the method, and the copy in TCRdb shows in-frame clones only, minus some. Of around 70,000 clones in the sample, more than 90% were seen once. The rearrangement uses TRBV9 and TRBJ1-1; TRBD1 agrees at 7 bases. The clonotype was recovered from a man aged 45-60 years with acute or convalescent COVID-19. The source material was peripheral blood. The DNA for the CDR3 is TGTGCCAGCAGCCCCAAAGACAGGGAGGACACTGAAGCTTTCTTT. This sequence encodes CASSPKDREDTEAFF.